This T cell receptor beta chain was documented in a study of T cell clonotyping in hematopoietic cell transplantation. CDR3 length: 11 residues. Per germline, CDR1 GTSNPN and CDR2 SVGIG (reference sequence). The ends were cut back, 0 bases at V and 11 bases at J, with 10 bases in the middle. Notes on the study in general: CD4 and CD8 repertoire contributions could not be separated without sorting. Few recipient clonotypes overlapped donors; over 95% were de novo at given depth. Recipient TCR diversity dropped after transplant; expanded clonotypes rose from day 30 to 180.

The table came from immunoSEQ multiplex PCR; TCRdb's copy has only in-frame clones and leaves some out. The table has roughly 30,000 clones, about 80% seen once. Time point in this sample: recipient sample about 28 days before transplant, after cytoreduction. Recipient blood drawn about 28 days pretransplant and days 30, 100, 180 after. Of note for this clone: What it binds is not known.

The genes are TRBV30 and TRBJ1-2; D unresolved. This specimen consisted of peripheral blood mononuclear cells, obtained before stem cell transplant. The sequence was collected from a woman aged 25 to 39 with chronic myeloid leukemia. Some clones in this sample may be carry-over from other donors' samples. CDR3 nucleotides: TGTGCCTGGAGTGTGCCCGTTAGGTACACCTTC. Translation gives CAWSVPVRYTF.